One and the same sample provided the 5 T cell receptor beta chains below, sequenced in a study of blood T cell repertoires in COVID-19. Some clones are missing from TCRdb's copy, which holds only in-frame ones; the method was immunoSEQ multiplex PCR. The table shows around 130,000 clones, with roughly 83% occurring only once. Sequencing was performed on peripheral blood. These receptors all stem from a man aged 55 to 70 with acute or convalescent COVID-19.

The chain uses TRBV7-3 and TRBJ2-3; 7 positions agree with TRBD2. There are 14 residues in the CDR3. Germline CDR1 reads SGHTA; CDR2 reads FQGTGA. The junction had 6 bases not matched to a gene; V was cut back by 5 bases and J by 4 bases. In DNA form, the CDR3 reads TGTGCCAGCAGCCCAGGACTAGTTTCAGATACGCAGTATTTT. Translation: CASSPGLVSDTQYF.

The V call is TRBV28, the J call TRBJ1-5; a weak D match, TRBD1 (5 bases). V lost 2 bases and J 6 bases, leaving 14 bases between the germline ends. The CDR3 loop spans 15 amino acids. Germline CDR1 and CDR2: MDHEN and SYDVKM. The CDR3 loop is CASSLVGPGVQPQHF. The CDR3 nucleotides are TGTGCCAGCAGTTTAGTGGGGCCGGGGGTTCAGCCCCAGCATTTT.

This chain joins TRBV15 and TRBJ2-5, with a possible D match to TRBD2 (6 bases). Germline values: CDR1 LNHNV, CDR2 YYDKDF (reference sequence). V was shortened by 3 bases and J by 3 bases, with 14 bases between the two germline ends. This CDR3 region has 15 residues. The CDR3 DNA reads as TGTGCCACCAGCAGCAGCCTCGGGACTGAAGAGACCCAGTACTTC. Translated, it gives CATSSSLGTEETQYF.

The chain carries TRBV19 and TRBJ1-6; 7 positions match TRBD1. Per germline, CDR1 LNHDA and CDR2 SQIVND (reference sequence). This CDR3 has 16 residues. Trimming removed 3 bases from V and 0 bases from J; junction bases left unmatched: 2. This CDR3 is CASSIQGGSYNSPLHF. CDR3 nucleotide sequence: TGTGCCAGTAGTATCCAGGGGGGCTCCTATAATTCACCCCTCCACTTT.

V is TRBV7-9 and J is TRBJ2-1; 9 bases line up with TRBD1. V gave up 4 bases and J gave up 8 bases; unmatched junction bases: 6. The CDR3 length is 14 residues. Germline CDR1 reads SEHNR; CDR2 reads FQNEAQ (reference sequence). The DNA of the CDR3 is TGTGCCAGCAGCTGGACAGGGGAGGGGGATGAGCAGTTCTTC. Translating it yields CASSWTGEGDEQFF.